This T cell receptor beta chain derives from a study of T cells in Graves' hyperthyroidism and ophthalmopathy. Amplification of TCR beta CDR3 regions used RNA as the template. RT-PCR in the first round (using the HTBI primer set) targeted the TCR CDR3. TCRdb called the multiplex PCR reads again in MiXCR, with one record for every CDR3 protein. Here the sample spans about 560,000 distinct CDR3 sequences, around 13% being singletons. The CDR3 is made up of 19 amino acids. V trimming: 0 bases; J trimming: 10 bases; junction bases outside the gene matches: 13. Germline assignment: CDR1 MNHEY and CDR2 SVGAGI. Aged 18 to 65, the patients had hyperthyroidism that was newly diagnosed and had lasted under 2 months. Lactation, pregnancy, other autoimmune disease or uncontrolled infection led to exclusion of patients. Used for diagnoses were clinical symptoms, serum thyroxine and TRAb, thyroid ultrasound and orbital computed tomography.

The sequenced sample was blood. The clonotype comes from a middle-aged woman with Graves' hyperthyroidism. This chain links TRBV6-5 with TRBJ1-6; 12 bases align to TRBD1. The CDR3 DNA follows: TGTGCCAGCAGTTACTCGAGGGTTGGGGACAGGGGGCCTCAATCACCCCTCCACTTT. Protein product: CASSYSRVGDRGPQSPLHF.